This TCR beta chain was observed in a study of shared clonotypes between healthy human individuals. The overall study: The plates for each donor numbered three CD4 naive, three CD4 memory, two CD8 naive and one CD8 memory.

Study-wide results and limits: Sequencing depth was expected to influence donor clonotype sharing.

Germline values: CDR1 MGHRA, CDR2 YSYEKL. This CDR3 comprises 14 residues. V lost 6 bases, J lost 0 bases, and 11 bases lay in between. As for this clone: The antigen remains undetermined.

Naive CD8 cells comprised CD45RO-negative, CCR7-positively selected cells, excluding terminally differentiated effector memory CD45RA+ cells. The assay was immunoSEQ multiplex PCR, and TCRdb's table has in-frame clones only and misses some. The sample lists millions of clones, about 94% seen once, with 0.85% to 1.2% in the top ten. The chain carries TRBV4-1 and TRBJ1-1, with unresolved D. The specimen was naive CD8+ T cells sorted from blood. The TCR sequence derives from a young man in good health. Here the CDR3 DNA reads TGCGCCAGCAGTCGTCCGAGCATGAACACTGAAGCTTTCTTT. Translating it yields CASSRPSMNTEAFF.